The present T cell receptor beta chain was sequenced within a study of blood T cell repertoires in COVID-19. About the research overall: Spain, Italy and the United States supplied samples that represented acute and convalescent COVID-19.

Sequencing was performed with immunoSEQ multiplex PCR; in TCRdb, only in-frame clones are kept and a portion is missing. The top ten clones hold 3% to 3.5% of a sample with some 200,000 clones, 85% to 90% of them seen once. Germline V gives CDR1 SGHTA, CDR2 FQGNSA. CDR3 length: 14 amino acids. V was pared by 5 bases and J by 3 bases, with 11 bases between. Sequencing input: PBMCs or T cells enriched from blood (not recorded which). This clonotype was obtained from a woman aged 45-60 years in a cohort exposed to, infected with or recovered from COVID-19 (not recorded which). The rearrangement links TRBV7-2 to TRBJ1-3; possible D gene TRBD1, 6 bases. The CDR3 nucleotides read TGTGCCAGCAGCAACCCAGGGGATGGAAACACCATATATTTT. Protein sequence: CASSNPGDGNTIYF.